This record concerns one T cell receptor beta chain sequence. Its antigen remains unidentified. The input lacks base qualities; no much larger clone sits a single base away. Synthetic TCR analog templates were spiked into each PCR to estimate absolute template abundance from read counts. Using the immunoSEQ assay, TCRbeta CDR3 regions were amplified from genomic DNA with bias-controlled V and J gene primers. Sequencing of rearranged TCRbeta segments was done at approximately 20X coverage. The source study handled its data this way. Clustering was used to correct sequencing errors, and CDR3s were annotated against IMGT so that V, D and J genes could be assigned. Downstream analyses used only productive TCRbeta rearrangements, leaving out any out-of-frame or stop-codon sequences. To compute clonality, Shannon entropy was normalized by the log of the number of unique productive sequences and then subtracted from one. Clones differing between time points or between blood and tumor were identified using Fisher's exact test with Benjamini-Hochberg correction, with an adjusted p below 0.01 applied as the threshold. In its TCRdb copy, this immuneACCESS table keeps in-frame sequences only and misses some clones. Where compared with another copy, unresolved V genes explain less than half of these, and the others have no known cause. That table supplies the V and J calls and clone size; D and trimming were determined from the DNA. A total of 15,000 to 20,000 clones appear in this sample, around 81% of them only once. The leading ten clones occupy over 1.5% of the sample.

The data originate from a study of PD-L1 blockade in urothelial cancer (dated by TCRdb to about 2017). For context, the study as a whole: Every patient began therapy at some point between 2013 and 2015 and was given atezolizumab 1,200 mg intravenously every 3 weeks. About nine tenths of the roughly 30 patients were males with bladder-origin urothelial cancer, and 18 of 29 reported a prior smoking history. An ECOG performance status of 0 or 1 was recorded for the patients, and 0 to 3 prior chemotherapy regimens had been received by the patients. Blood samples were analyzed at two time points: 3 weeks after treatment start (second dose) and 6 weeks after treatment start. Blood samples gave median yields of 141,255 T cells and 80,000 to 90,000 unique TCRs, along with a median clonality of around 0.08. An exploratory multi-omic analysis was conducted of the somatic, immune and clinical correlates of response to PD-L1 blockade with atezolizumab in urothelial cancer. Pretreatment tumor samples and matched peripheral blood, collected serially before and after atezolizumab treatment, underwent TCR sequencing. Durable clinical benefit was defined as a progression-free survival longer than 6 months, and TCR features were additionally tested against progression-free survival and overall survival. In the same patients who had TCR sequencing, pretreatment tumors also underwent whole exome sequencing and RNA sequencing. About 10 patients achieved durable clinical benefit and approximately 20 did not. Pretreatment blood TCR-seq was available for about 30 patients, at least one posttreatment blood collection was obtained for 24 patients, and tumor TCR-seq was available for 24 patients. The paper as a whole reports these results and caveats: Patients with durable benefit showed greater expansion of tumor-associated TCR clones in peripheral blood 3 weeks after starting treatment (n of about 20, p = 0.022). Improved progression-free and overall survival was associated with having pretreatment peripheral blood TCR clonality below the median. Because the sample size was small (n ≈ 27) and many exploratory analyses were performed, the results are intended to be hypothesis-generating.

This specimen's time point label, interpreted: peripheral blood 6 weeks after treatment start. The cohort comprised around 31 patients with locally advanced or metastatic urothelial carcinoma treated at Memorial Sloan Kettering on a trial protocol. Peripheral blood mononuclear cells were collected pretreatment and during treatment, with between 1 and 8 total time points obtained per patient. The Qiagen DNeasy Blood extraction kit was used to purify genomic DNA from total PBMCs and tumor samples. PBMCs were collected pretreatment and during treatment, and were isolated and stored as previously described. CDR3 length: 14 amino acids, cysteine to phenylalanine. The kept DNA is CDR3 alone, 42 bases in frame from the first base. According to the germline V gene, CDR1 reads MNHEY and CDR2 reads SVGAGI. V sheds 5 bases and J sheds 4 bases, leaving 12 bases between their ends.

The specimen comprised PBMCs, sampled around atezolizumab (anti-PD-L1) treatment. The sequence is built from TRBV6-5 and TRBJ1-5, and the D gene may be TRBD1, 6 bases matching. This TCR was sampled from a man aged 50 to 60 with urothelial cancer. The DNA reads as follows: TGTGCCAGCAGTCGACAAGGGGGAAATCAGCCCCAGCATTTT. Its coded protein is CASSRQGGNQPQHF.